These T cell receptor beta chains were read from a single sample in a study of patients and donors after allogeneic stem cell transplantation. TCRdb re-derived calls from the RT-PCR reads in MiXCR, one entry per CDR3 protein. The sample shows 90,000 to 120,000 distinct CDR3 sequences, 35% of them seen only once. Sample: blood, either unsorted or a sorted T cell fraction (not recorded which). The receptors were gathered from a human donor who was either an allogeneic HSCT recipient or a stem cell or donor lymphocyte infusion donor (not recorded which). It is not recorded whose cells these are; they may come from a transplant donor. The CDR3 runs from the conserved cysteine through the conserved F or W. Each record gives: V gene, CDR3 length, clone size, CDR3 protein. Clone size appears in some rows only: once, few, many, or a class for an expanded clone.

TRBV29-1 13 few CSASGTLVAEAFF
TRBV29-1 14 few CSVVPNLAKNIQYF
TRBV12-3/TRBV12-4 13 NA CASSSGEGNTIYF
TRBV11-2 15 NA CASSFRGGSNYGYTF
TRBV20-1 14 NA CSHTPRSSGYEQYF
TRBV9 13 NA CASSEAPEEEQYF
TRBV15 15 NA CATSRDGRSRDSQYF
TRBV4-3 13 NA CASGVRGDTEAFF
TRBV12-3/TRBV12-4 15 many CASTPNTHPNQPQHF
TRBV12-3/TRBV12-4 12 NA CASSLGGSEQFF
TRBV29-1 13 NA CSVGEHGRQPQHF
TRBV10-3 13 NA CAISGAANYGYTF
TRBV27 13 few CASSFKGHWELFF
TRBV20-1 13 NA CSAGSGSGNEQFF
TRBV5-1 14 NA CASRKSGTDEKLFF
TRBV20-1 12 NA CSARIFRDYAFF
TRBV9 17 NA CASSVDVRTTYTGELFF
TRBV7-2 15 NA CASSYSGVNTGELFF
TRBV4-3 13 few CASRQQGKNEQFF
TRBV20-1 15 few CSARAIRDLGVKLFF
TRBV2 14 NA CASSPTTLNSPLHF
TRBV12-3/TRBV12-4 17 NA CASSLRWGMIGNQPQHF
TRBV6-6 14 NA CASSLTSGSDTQYF
TRBV7-9 16 few CASSHILASSYNEQFF
TRBV10-3 16 NA CAISGGPLGGADTQYF
TRBV20-1 12 few CSARNSSYEQYF
TRBV27 14 NA CASSTNNRKETQYF
TRBV5-6 17 few CASSLRITGTWSLEQYF
TRBV4-3 16 NA CASSHARISGANVLTF
TRBV6-2/TRBV6-3 15 few CASTPRQVNNQPQHF
TRBV4-3 20 NA CASSQRVGTSGRSTYNEQFF
TRBV7-9 16 NA CASSLPKGRFSYEQYF
TRBV7-2 14 few CASSWTPGNTEAFF
TRBV6-6 14 NA CASISADAQGRAFF
TRBV12-3/TRBV12-4 14 many CASRTGVVDTEAFF
TRBV29-1 12 NA CSVVGGLETQYF
TRBV29-1 14 NA CSVEVRSSSYEQYF
TRBV24-1 14 NA CATSRGSSNQPQHF
TRBV20-1 14 NA CSAPGVAGTGELFF
TRBV12-3/TRBV12-4 16 few CASSHRDRAGRGEQYF
TRBV20-1 15 few CSAIPGQPRDTEAFF
TRBV7-2 14 NA CASSLARSGAEAFF
TRBV10-2 15 NA CASSPGESLNTEAFF
TRBV7-2 15 few CASSLEARGPGELFF
TRBV6-5 17 NA CASSYLPIAGGSGELFF
TRBV4-3 17 NA CASSHLGTVGANYGYTF
TRBV15 14 few CATSRDRGAQPQHF
TRBV5-1 12 few CASSLDGGRTFF
TRBV15 13 NA CATSRESLGEQFF
TRBV7-9 18 few CASSPSPLAGGPTGELFF
TRBV20-1 15 NA CSARKPGWRTPEAFF
TRBV25-1 15 NA CASSVGSGRGDTQYF
TRBV12-3/TRBV12-4 12 few CASKWGTTEAFF
TRBV5-1 12 few CASSLDRDGYTF
TRBV12-3/TRBV12-4 14 few CASSLRGAQGEQYF